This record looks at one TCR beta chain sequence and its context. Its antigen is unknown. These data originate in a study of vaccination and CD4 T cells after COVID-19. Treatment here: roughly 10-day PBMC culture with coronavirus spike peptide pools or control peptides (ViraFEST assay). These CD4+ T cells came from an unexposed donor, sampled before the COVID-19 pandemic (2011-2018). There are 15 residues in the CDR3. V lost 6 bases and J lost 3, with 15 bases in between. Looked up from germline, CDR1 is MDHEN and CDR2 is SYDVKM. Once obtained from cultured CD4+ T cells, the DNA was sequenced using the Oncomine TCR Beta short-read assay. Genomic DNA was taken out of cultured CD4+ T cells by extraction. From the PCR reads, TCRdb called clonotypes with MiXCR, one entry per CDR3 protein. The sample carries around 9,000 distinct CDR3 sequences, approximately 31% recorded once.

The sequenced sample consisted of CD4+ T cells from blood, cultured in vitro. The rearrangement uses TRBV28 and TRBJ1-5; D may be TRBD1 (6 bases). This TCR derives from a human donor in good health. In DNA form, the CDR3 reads TGTGCCAGCAGCCTCGGGGGGGGCCCCAATCAGCCCCAGCATTTT. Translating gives CASSLGGGPNQPQHF.